Listed here are 5 T cell receptor beta chains from one sample, sequenced in a study of beta chain features in type 1 diabetes. The authors reverse transcribed all of the isolated RNA, so sequencing captured expressed TCRB transcripts. Repertoires were generated with immunoSEQ multiplex PCR, while TCRdb's copy carries only in-frame clones and drops some. The table includes some 9,800 clones, more than 75% detected once. Sequenced: Tregs from blood. These receptor sequences come from a woman between 18 and 29 years old in good health.

V is TRBV6-1 and J is TRBJ2-7, with D possibly being TRBD1 (6 bases). V dropped 5 bases and J dropped 3 bases, with 11 bases sitting between them. CDR1 and CDR2 from the germline V gene are MNHNS and SASEGT. This CDR3 region has 13 residues. Here the CDR3 DNA reads TGTGCCAGCAGTAGACAGGCATTCTACGAGCAGTACTTC. Its translation: CASSRQAFYEQYF.

The rearrangement links TRBV7-2 to TRBJ2-1; D possibly corresponds to TRBD2 (5 bases). This CDR3 has 13 residues. Trimming left V 6 bases short and J 7 bases short, with 13 bases between. Germline CDR1 is SGHTA and CDR2 is FQGNSA. The CDR3 protein is CASRRGSSNEQFF. CDR3 DNA: TGTGCCAGCAGACGAGGGAGTTCGAATGAGCAGTTCTTC.

This chain links TRBV6-5 with TRBJ1-2; the D gene is possibly TRBD1 (5 bases). The germline CDR1 and CDR2 sequences are MNHEY and SVGAGI. Trimming took 0 bases from V and 2 from J, leaving 13 bases between them. This CDR3 has 16 residues. CDR3 bases: TGTGCCAGCAGTTACTCGACTTTGACAGACAACTATGGCTACACCTTC. It codes for CASSYSTLTDNYGYTF.

V is TRBV7-9 and J is TRBJ2-3; D gene unclear. Germline-derived CDR1 and CDR2 are SEHNR and FQNEAQ (reference sequence). The CDR3 contains 13 residues. V was cut by 6 bases and J by 0 bases, with 7 bases left in between. DNA for the CDR3: TGTGCCAGCAGGCTAGACAGCACAGATACGCAGTATTTT. This gives the protein CASRLDSTDTQYF.

This clone is a singleton in its sample. V usage is TRBV9 and J usage is TRBJ1-5; maybe TRBD1 (5 bases). Trimming shortened V by 3 bases and J by 0 bases, and 7 bases separated the two germline ends. Germline-derived CDR1 and CDR2 are SGDLS and YYNGEE. This CDR3 contains 14 residues. Here the CDR3 DNA reads TGTGCCAGCAGCGACAGGTATAGCAATCAGCCCCAGCATTTT. This encodes CASSDRYSNQPQHF.